This T cell receptor beta chain comes out of a study of T cells in Graves' hyperthyroidism and ophthalmopathy (dated by TCRdb to about 2019). Study-wide context: Peripheral blood was sampled at the time of initial diagnosis, prior to any treatment. The approximately 90 discovery patients were randomly split 7:3 into training and test sets. To identify distinguishing TCR V-J signatures, a discovery cohort of around 100 patients was used, comprising some 43 with Graves' ophthalmopathy and some 60 with stable Graves' hyperthyroidism. According to the paper, TCR Vbeta CDR3 sequencing was carried out on some 130 peripheral blood samples, which came from about 45 ophthalmopathy, around 75 hyperthyroidism and roughly 17 progressor patients. In roughly six Graves' hyperthyroidism patients, the study also compared T-cell repertoires from thyroid tissue with T-cell repertoires from blood. Prospective prediction of ophthalmopathy was tested in an independent validation cohort of fewer than 20 hyperthyroidism patients and around 16 patients who later progressed to ophthalmopathy. After blood sampling, hyperthyroidism patients were treated with methimazole at a starting dose of 30 mg daily, and ophthalmopathy patients were treated with high-dose intravenous methylprednisolone. Findings and caveats that apply to the study as a whole: In cross-validation, a model built on a 13 V-J signature told ophthalmopathy apart from stable hyperthyroidism with 85% to 90% sensitivity and about 81% specificity, and in testing the same model reached 80%/75%. During validation, the model predicted progression to ophthalmopathy a median of roughly 7.1 months ahead of onset, with just under 71% sensitivity and 72.22% specificity. Blood samples also contained most of the expanded thyroid clonotypes (frequency above 0.001), which suggests that blood repertoires may reflect thyroid immune responses. No statistical method was used to set the sample size in advance, and investigators knew the group allocation.

The TCR beta CDR3 regions were amplified from the RNA transcripts. For the first round of RT-PCR on the TCR CDR3, the HTBI primer set was used together with the Qiagen OneStep RT-PCR kit. A second multiplex PCR round built the libraries, followed by size selection and purification. Paired-end sequencing of the libraries was performed with 100 bp reads on an Illumina HiSeq2000. For the original study's pipeline: SOAPnuke was used to process the raw data, throwing out any read that contained adapters or uncalled bases, had a mean Phred below 15, or lacked an exact constant-primer or identifier match. High-quality paired reads were merged using COPE v1.2.5, and each unique nucleotide sequence was defined as a clonotype. Clonotypes were aligned to IMGT TRBV, TRBD and TRBJ reference segments using MiTCR v1.1. Analysis was restricted to V-J combinations with a frequency above 0.0001, which covered 99.2% of repertoires. The TCS score was defined as the ratio of F50 (clonal expansion) to E x V (chaos), calculated using BLOSUM62-based TCRdist between CDR3 peptides within each V-J. Welch's t-statistics and random forest reduced around 550 V-J features to 13, which were used in a naive Bayes classifier (R e1071). The public reads were reprocessed in TCRdb via fastp at Q25 and MiXCR, keeping in-frame beta chains. Identical CDR3 protein sequences are pooled into one entry, listed with their most common genes and DNA. None of the V and J calls come from the authors' own analysis; TCRdb made them. For this sample there are fewer than 900,000 distinct CDR3 sequences; over 15% appear just once. Approximately 8.4% of the sample comes from the top ten.

This clonotype has more than one count but fewer than ten. Its antigen is not yet known. Nothing much larger sits one base from this clone, and base qualities are not available. Stable Graves' hyperthyroidism was defined as the absence of progression to ophthalmopathy over 18 months of follow-up. Hyperthyroidism patients were newly diagnosed, with disease duration under 2 months, and aged 18 to 65 years. Exclusion was applied to patients with uncontrolled infections, other autoimmune diseases, pregnancy or lactation. Diagnoses were established on the basis of clinical symptoms, serum thyroxine and TRAb, thyroid ultrasound, and orbital computed tomography. PBMCs were separated from roughly 10 ml of fresh peripheral blood using Ficoll-Paque density gradient centrifugation. Total RNA was extracted using Trizol reagent, and RNA quality was assessed on an Agilent 2100 Bioanalyzer. The germline V gene (reference sequence) specifies LGHDT as CDR1 and YNNKEL as CDR2. Its CDR3 holds 15 amino acids, cysteine through phenylalanine. The kept DNA is CDR3 alone, 45 bases in frame from the first base. V gives up 1 base and J gives up 8 bases, and the segment between their germline ends measures 15 bases.

The sequence derives from a man between 18 and 35 years old with Graves' hyperthyroidism. Sequenced input: blood. This chain is built from TRBV3-1 and TRBJ2-1; the D gene is unclear. The sequence in DNA is TGTGCCAGCAGCCAAGGATCCTTGGGCCGCGATGAGCAGTTCTTC. Its protein reads: CASSQGSLGRDEQFF.